This TCR beta chain was identified in a study of blood T cell repertoires in COVID-19. About the research overall: Donors in the United States, Italy and Spain gave samples during acute or convalescent COVID-19. T cells, B-cell-depleted T cells, or PBMCs supplied cDNA or gDNA.

Per the study methods: Nucleated cell number was recorded as an estimate derived from reference gene primer amplification. Sequencing was performed with immunoSEQ multiplex PCR; in TCRdb, only in-frame clones are kept and a portion is missing. Clone size and the V and J calls come from that table; the DNA yielded D and trimming. Here the sample spans around 250,000 clones, about 89% being singletons. This CDR3 has 12 residues. The V end lost 7 bases, the J end lost 12 bases, and 19 bases lay between the germline ends. CDR1 SEHNR and CDR2 FQNEAQ come from the germline V gene (reference sequence). This clonotype was sampled from a woman aged 55-70 years who had recovered from COVID-19. The sample comprised peripheral blood. The chain joins TRBV7-9 to TRBJ2-7, with a possible D match to TRBD1 (6 bases). CDR3 sequence: CASTTGGDTRYF. In DNA form, the CDR3 reads TGTGCCAGCACCACAGGTGGGGACACGAGGTACTTC.